This T cell receptor (beta chain) derives from a study of persistence of HIV-infected CD4 T cells. This was the immunoSEQ version 4 assay in survey mode. Using immunoSEQ multiplex PCR, the repertoire was profiled, and TCRdb retains in-frame clones only, with some absent. The table records under 40,000 clones, roughly 71% of them present only once. Remarks on this clone: What it recognizes is unknown.

Cells were stimulated with overlapping HIV-1 Gag 15-mer peptides. CD4+ T cells upregulating both CD40 ligand and CD69 were sorted as responding cells. Adults with HIV-1 started suppressive ART while chronically infected. Donors had undetectable plasma HIV-1 RNA, under 50 copies/mL, for 4+ years. Inclusion required CMV-positive serology and CD4+ counts above 400 cells/uL. PBMCs were depleted of CD8+ T cells before stimulation. With 6 bases removed from V and 5 bases from J, the gap between germline ends came to 14 bases. Germline CDR1 MNHEY, CDR2 SVGAGI. The CDR3 totals 14 residues. The sequence came from an adult man with HIV who was CMV-seropositive. Sequences were derived from CD4+ T cells sorted from PBMCs after approximately 19-hour stimulation, sampled from a patient who received antiretroviral therapy. The rearrangement links TRBV6-5 to TRBJ2-1; the D is unclear. The CDR3 loop reads CASSRTPSHNEQFF. The CDR3, as DNA: TGTGCCAGCAGCCGGACCCCGTCCCACAATGAGCAGTTCTTC.